This TCR beta chain comes out of a study of blood T cell repertoires in COVID-19. In the study overall: Acute and convalescent COVID-19 samples came from the United States, Italy and Spain. PBMCs, B-cell-depleted T cells, or T cells provided the cDNA or gDNA that made up the material.

The data were produced by immunoSEQ multiplex PCR, yet TCRdb's version contains in-frame clones alone and is incomplete. The sample includes some 300,000 clones, nearly 90% of them seen just once. Cohort assignment relied on participant-reported clinical history. This TCR was recovered from a woman aged 25 to 39 who had recovered from COVID-19. The sequencing input was PBMCs or T cells enriched from blood (not recorded which).

The CDR3 spells CASSPRTSGGPDTQYF. The DNA of the CDR3 is TGTGCCAGCTCACCAAGGACTAGCGGGGGCCCAGATACGCAGTATTTT. The chain combines TRBV18 with TRBJ2-3, with TRBD2 matching over 13 bases. Looked up from germline, CDR1 is KGHSH and CDR2 is LQKENI. V trimming: 2 bases; J trimming: 4 bases; junction bases outside the gene matches: 3. This CDR3 has 16 amino acids.